These 26 T cell receptor beta chains were all obtained from the same sample, sequenced in a study of identical twins. TCRdb processed the 5' RACE reads anew with MiXCR; each CDR3 protein has one entry. The data hold some 900,000 distinct CDR3 sequences, with about 12% observed a single time. This sample was shared with a second study, whose subject was yellow fever vaccine responses in identical twins.

The material sequenced was PBMCs. Receptor source: a woman aged 18-30 years in good health.

The sample holds a few counts of this clonotype. The chain recombines TRBV6-5 with TRBJ1-1; 9 nucleotides line up with TRBD1. With V trimmed by 2 bases and J by 7 bases, 8 bases remained unmatched. Germline CDR1 and CDR2: MNHEY and SVGAGI. There are 15 residues in the CDR3. CDR3 loop: CASSYDGTGLYEAFF. CDR3 in DNA: TGTGCCAGCAGTTACGACGGGACAGGGCTTTATGAAGCTTTCTTT.

This chain connects TRBV6-1 to TRBJ1-1, with D unclear. CDR3 length: 13 amino acids. CDR1 is MNHNS, CDR2 SASEGT, per germline. V lost 8 bases, J lost 0 bases, and 10 bases lay in between. CDR3 sequence (DNA): TGTGCCAGCGCACAGACTATGAACACTGAAGCTTTCTTT. Amino acid sequence: CASAQTMNTEAFF.

This clonotype occurred a few times. The CDR3 bases are TGTGCCACCCAGGGGGGCTACAATGAGCAGTTCTTC. Residues: CATQGGYNEQFF. The J gene is TRBJ2-1, the V gene TRBV12-3 or TRBV12-4; weak D call: TRBD1 (7 bases). The CDR3 runs to 12 residues. The V end lost 10 bases, the J end lost 3 bases, and 10 bases lay between the germline ends.

Here the CDR3 DNA reads TGCAGTGCTAGAGTCCTAGCGGGAGTAGCCCCCGGGGAGCTGTTTTTT. Translating it yields CSARVLAGVAPGELFF. The V gene is TRBV20-1, the J gene TRBJ2-2, with 10 bases that match TRBD2. With 1 base clipped from V and 6 bases from J, the junction kept 8 bases outside the gene matches. This CDR3 has 16 amino acids. CDR1 DFQATT and CDR2 SNEGSKA come from the germline V gene (reference sequence).

This clonotype was observed a handful of times. V usage is TRBV20-1 and J usage is TRBJ2-3; D ambiguous. This CDR3 comprises 14 residues. The V gene lost 0 bases and the J gene lost 1 base, with 8 bases spanning the gap. Germline V lookup: CDR1 DFQATT, CDR2 SNEGSKA (reference sequence). CDR3 nucleotides: TGCAGTGCTAGAGATCGGTTAGGCACAGATACGCAGTATTTT. This codes for CSARDRLGTDTQYF.

In this sample, this clonotype turned up a few times. The chain links TRBV12-3 or TRBV12-4 to TRBJ2-3; 11 bases are shared with TRBD2. V lost 7 bases to trimming and J lost 3 bases; unmatched junction nucleotides: 6. This CDR3 region has 15 residues. As DNA, the CDR3 is TGTGCCAGCAAAACGGGACTAGCGGCGACAGATACGCAGTATTTT. Encoded protein: CASKTGLAATDTQYF.

Ten or more counts support this clonotype. The CDR3 DNA follows: TGTGCCAGCAGCTGGGGGGGACAGGGGTCTAATCAGCCCCAGCATTTT. Translating gives CASSWGGQGSNQPQHF. The chain is built from TRBV5-6 and TRBJ1-5; 10 bases line up with TRBD1. Germline V lookup: CDR1 SGHDT, CDR2 YYEEEE. The CDR3 extends over 16 amino acids. V lost 3 bases, J lost 4 bases, and 7 bases stayed unmatched.

The table lists this clonotype with many counts. The chain couples TRBV5-1 to TRBJ2-1; D is possibly TRBD2 (6 bases). Germline V gene data show CDR1 as SGHRS and CDR2 as YFSETQ. CDR3 length: 15 residues. Trimming shortened V by 3 bases and J by 0 bases, and 10 bases separated the two germline ends. CDR3: CASSSDGSSYNEQFF. CDR3 bases: TGCGCCAGCAGCTCCGACGGGAGCTCCTACAATGAGCAGTTCTTC.

This clonotype was detected only a few times. CDR3 residues: CASLYEGTATQYF. The CDR3 DNA reads as TGTGCCTCCCTCTATGAGGGCACGGCTACGCAGTATTTT. The chain joins TRBV7-9 to TRBJ2-3; perhaps TRBD2 as D (5 bases). This CDR3 contains 13 residues. Per germline, CDR1 SEHNR and CDR2 FQNEAQ (reference sequence). With 11 bases removed from V and 8 bases from J, the gap between germline ends came to 20 bases.

The chain carries TRBV5-5 and TRBJ2-7, with D perhaps matching TRBD2 (5 bases). V lost 0 bases to trimming and J lost 2 bases, with 15 bases between them. The V gene's germline CDR1 is SGHKS and CDR2 YYEKEE (reference sequence). This CDR3 comprises 16 residues. The CDR3 sequence: CASSLDEGQPTYEQYF. DNA of the CDR3: TGTGCCAGCAGCTTGGATGAGGGCCAGCCCACCTACGAGCAGTACTTC.

This clonotype was recorded a few times. V is TRBV20-1 and J is TRBJ2-2; D is perhaps TRBD2 (6 bases). This CDR3 is 15 amino acids long. Germline lookup yields CDR1 DFQATT and CDR2 SNEGSKA (reference sequence). The V gene lost 0 bases and the J gene lost 5 bases, with 13 bases spanning the gap. The CDR3 sequence is CSARDQARGTGELFF. Here the CDR3 DNA reads TGCAGTGCTAGAGATCAGGCCCGGGGGACCGGGGAGCTGTTTTTT.

The V and J genes are TRBV12-3 or TRBV12-4 and TRBJ1-2; no firm D call. The CDR3 has 13 residues. Trimming took 6 bases from V and 6 from J, leaving 14 bases between them. The CDR3 reads CASRKTLADGYTF. CDR3 nucleotide sequence: TGTGCCAGCAGGAAGACGCTCGCCGATGGCTACACCTTC.

This CDR3 is CASSPIGQGETNIQYF. CDR3 in DNA: TGCGCCAGCAGCCCAATCGGACAGGGGGAGACGAACATTCAGTACTTC. The gene calls are TRBV4-1 and TRBJ2-4; 10 bases agree with TRBD1. There are 16 residues in the CDR3. The ends lost 4 bases at V and 7 bases at J; junction bases unmatched: 10. CDR1 and CDR2 from the germline V gene are MGHRA and YSYEKL.

There are a few counts of this clonotype. The V gene is TRBV12-3 or TRBV12-4, the J gene TRBJ1-2; D is possibly TRBD1 (6 bases). This CDR3 is built from 14 residues. Deletions cut 5 bases from V and 7 bases from J, with 17 bases between. The chain's CDR3 is CASSQMETGGGYTF. CDR3 nucleotide sequence: TGTGCCAGCAGTCAAATGGAGACAGGCGGTGGCTACACCTTC.

There are many counts of this clonotype. The chain is built from TRBV24-1 and TRBJ2-7; D is possibly TRBD1 or TRBD2 (5 bases each). Germline V lookup: CDR1 KGHDR, CDR2 SFDVKD. The CDR3 runs 14 residues. Trimming pared 1 base from V and 6 bases from J, leaving 12 bases between. DNA of the CDR3: TGTGCCACCAGTGATTTTGCGAGGGGCCCCGAGCAGTACTTC. Protein product: CATSDFARGPEQYF.

Of note for this clonotype: This may be a read error, as it is one base from a much larger clone. The gene calls are TRBV5-1 and TRBJ2-2, with TRBD1 matching over 9 bases. With 4 bases clipped from V and 4 bases from J, the junction kept 23 bases outside the gene matches. Germline CDR1 and CDR2: SGHRS and YFSETQ. The CDR3 runs to 21 residues. The DNA of the CDR3 is TGCGCCAGCAGCGCGGTGCCGGGACAGGGAATAGGAGCCCCTCTCACCGGGGAGCTGTTTTTT. It codes for CASSAVPGQGIGAPLTGELFF.

At least ten counts were recorded for this clonotype. The rearrangement joins TRBV5-1 to TRBJ2-1; D is unresolved. The V end lost 7 bases, the J end lost 6 bases, and 11 bases lay between the germline ends. In germline, CDR1 is SGHRS, CDR2 YFSETQ. This CDR3 is built from 12 residues. CDR3 bases: TGCGCCAGCGCCGGAACCAGCAATGAGCAGTTCTTC. It codes for CASAGTSNEQFF.

This chain joins TRBV27 and TRBJ2-3; D may match TRBD1 or TRBD2 (5 bases each). Trimming cost V 6 bases and J 0 bases, with 13 bases left between them. Germline CDR1 and CDR2: MNHEY and SMNVEV (reference sequence). The CDR3 extends over 15 amino acids. CDR3 sequence (DNA): TGTGCCAGCAGGCCGGGACCGCTTAGCACAGATACGCAGTATTTT. Its translation is CASRPGPLSTDTQYF.

This chain joins TRBV10-3 and TRBJ2-1; TRBD2 aligns across 9 bases. Looked up from germline, CDR1 is ENHRY and CDR2 is SYGVKD. V shed 1 base, J shed 7 bases, and the junction held 8 bases outside the gene matches. The CDR3 contains 16 residues. CDR3 residues: CAISEWGGGVTNEQFF. CDR3 coding DNA: TGTGCCATCAGTGAGTGGGGCGGGGGGGTTACGAATGAGCAGTTCTTC.

The CDR3 protein is CASSDTASSYEQYF. The CDR3 DNA reads as TGTGCCAGCAGTGACACAGCGAGCTCCTACGAGCAGTACTTC. This chain joins TRBV25-1 and TRBJ2-7; D ambiguous. The CDR3 is 14 residues long. Germline CDR1 and CDR2: MGHDK and SYGVNS. Trimming cost V 3 bases and J 0 bases, with 9 bases left between them.

This clonotype was seen a few times. CDR3 coding DNA: TGTGCCAGCAGTTACGGTGGGCCGAACAATCAGCCCCAGCATTTT. Encoded protein: CASSYGGPNNQPQHF. This chain uses TRBV6-5 with TRBJ1-5, with D unresolved. V lost 2 bases to trimming and J lost 3 bases, with 11 bases between them. In germline, CDR1 is MNHEY, CDR2 SVGAGI. This CDR3 has 15 amino acids.

The gene calls are TRBV6-5 and TRBJ2-7, with 9 bases lining up with TRBD2. The CDR3 runs to 13 residues. Germline-derived CDR1 and CDR2 are MNHEY and SVGAGI. Unmatched junction bases numbered 8, after V lost 10 bases and J lost 4 bases. CDR3 loop: CATLAGDSYEQYF. The CDR3 DNA is TGTGCCACCTTAGCGGGAGACTCTTACGAGCAGTACTTC.

The gene calls are TRBV20-1 and TRBJ2-1; 10 bases line up with TRBD2. The CDR3 covers 17 residues. The junction had 5 bases not matched to a gene; V was cut back by 0 bases and J by 0 bases. The germline gives CDR1 DFQATT, CDR2 SNEGSKA (reference sequence). CDR3 amino acids: CSARDLSGRVSYNEQFF. The CDR3 DNA reads as TGCAGTGCTAGAGATTTAAGCGGGAGGGTCTCCTACAATGAGCAGTTCTTC.

This clonotype has a handful of counts. The chain uses TRBV21-1 and TRBJ1-3; the listed D gene, TRBD1, was not tested against the DNA. TRBV21-1 has pseudogene status. CDR3 length: 19 residues. The CDR3: CASSKPGQGLSFSGNTIYF. The CDR3 bases are TGTGCCAGCAGCAAGCCGGGACAGGGTCTGTCCTTCTCTGGAAACACCATATATTTT.

This chain uses TRBV28 with TRBJ2-1; 11 nucleotides line up with TRBD2. J lost 8 bases, V lost 3 bases, and 12 bases had no gene match. Germline values: CDR1 MDHEN, CDR2 SYDVKM. This CDR3 is built from 17 residues. CDR3 residues: CASSFRLVAGGLHEQFF. In DNA, the CDR3 is TGTGCCAGCAGTTTTCGCCTTGTAGCGGGAGGGCTCCATGAGCAGTTCTTC.

This clonotype showed up many times. This sequence joins TRBV10-3 and TRBJ2-2, with TRBD1 matching over 10 bases. Germline CDR1 and CDR2: ENHRY and SYGVKD. This CDR3 is 15 amino acids long. The trim removed 8 bases at V and 4 bases at J, leaving 7 bases unmatched. The DNA of the CDR3 is TGTGCCATCTCGGGACAGGGGAGATCCACCGGGGAGCTGTTTTTT. It specifies CAISGQGRSTGELFF.